This T cell receptor beta chain was identified during a study of T cells in localized non-small cell lung cancer. Details on this clone: What it binds is unknown.

Whole-study results and caveats: Blood T cell density predicted longer survival; adjacent-lung clonality, shorter.

Losses at the gene ends were 3 bases for V and 6 bases for J; bases not matched to a gene: 7. The CDR3 runs 13 residues. CDR1 and CDR2 from the germline V gene are GTSNPN and SVGIG (reference sequence). Method: immunoSEQ multiplex PCR; TCRdb's copy keeps in-frame clones and lacks some. The table has roughly 40,000 clones, roughly 79% seen once. The source of this sequence is a male donor at least 60 years old with stage II lung adenocarcinoma. The starting material was peripheral blood mononuclear cells, obtained before any cancer treatment. This sequence joins TRBV30 and TRBJ2-7, with 8 bases that match TRBD1. The CDR3 reads CAWRRDRPLEQYF. The CDR3 DNA reads as TGTGCCTGGAGGCGGGACAGGCCCCTCGAGCAGTACTTC.